Following are 3 T cell receptor beta chains from one sample sequenced in a study of T cell changes during pregnancy in multiple sclerosis. Only in-frame clones appear in the TCRdb table, and some are missing; sequencing was by immunoSEQ multiplex PCR. The sample yields some 110,000 clones, more than 85% seen once. Sequenced here: peripheral blood, sampled in the third trimester of pregnancy. Source of these receptors: a female donor with multiple sclerosis, enrolled in a pregnancy study.

The rearrangement uses TRBV27 and TRBJ2-7; the D gene is possibly TRBD1 (6 bases). The V and J ends lost 6 bases and 6 bases respectively, with 12 bases between them. The CDR3 contains 12 residues. In germline, CDR1 is MNHEY, CDR2 SMNVEV (reference sequence). This CDR3 reads CASRNRESEQYF. The CDR3 region has the DNA TGTGCCAGCAGGAACAGGGAGAGCGAGCAGTACTTC.

The rearrangement uses TRBV5-4 and TRBJ1-2; 8 bases line up with TRBD1. The CDR3 sequence is 13 residues long. CDR1 SGHNT and CDR2 YYREEE come from the germline V gene (reference sequence). J was trimmed by 7 bases and V by 5 bases; bases with no gene match: 7. CDR3 protein: CASSPGGSSGYTF. For the CDR3, the DNA is TGTGCCAGCAGTCCAGGGGGCTCTAGTGGCTACACCTTC.

This chain uses TRBV25-1 with TRBJ1-3; D might be TRBD1 (5 bases). V was cut by 3 bases and J by 1 base, with 16 bases left in between. CDR3 size: 17 residues. From germline, CDR1 is MGHDK and CDR2 SYGVNS. CDR3 DNA: TGTGCCAGCAGTGACACCTGGGGCAGATCTTCTGGAAACACCATATATTTT. It encodes CASSDTWGRSSGNTIYF. Based on the CDR3 plus reference TRBV25-1 and TRBJ1-3, the full variable domain is EADIYQTPRYLVIGTGKKITLECSQTMGHDKMYWYQQDPGMELHLIHYSYGVNSTEKGDLSSESTVSRIRTEHFPLTLESARPSHTSQYLCASSDTWGRSSGNTIYFGEGSWLTVV.